This T cell receptor (beta chain) was sequenced for a study of T cells in Graves' hyperthyroidism and ophthalmopathy (dated by TCRdb to between 2017 and 2020). Study-wide context: To identify distinguishing TCR V-J signatures, a discovery cohort of about a hundred patients was used, comprising 40 to 45 with Graves' ophthalmopathy and 57 with stable Graves' hyperthyroidism. Once sampling was done, hyperthyroidism patients were given methimazole at a starting dose of 30 mg daily, whereas ophthalmopathy patients were given high-dose intravenous methylprednisolone. The study also compared thyroid tissue and blood T-cell repertoires from about 6 Graves' hyperthyroidism patients. The approximately 90 discovery patients were divided at random into training and test sets in a 7:3 ratio. An independent validation cohort of about 19 hyperthyroidism patients and approximately 15 patients who later progressed to ophthalmopathy tested prospective prediction of ophthalmopathy. According to the paper, TCR Vbeta CDR3 sequencing was carried out on around 140 peripheral blood samples, which came from 40 to 45 ophthalmopathy, 75 or so hyperthyroidism and some 17 progressor patients. Points the paper makes about the study in general: Sample size was not statistically predetermined, and investigators were not blinded to group allocation. Most expanded thyroid clonotypes (frequency above 0.001) were also detected in blood, suggesting blood repertoires may reflect thyroid immune responses. A 13 V-J signature model separated ophthalmopathy from stable hyperthyroidism, with about 90% sensitivity and roughly 81% specificity in cross-validation and 80%/75% in testing. During validation, the model predicted progression to ophthalmopathy a median of roughly 7.1 months ahead of onset, with roughly 65% sensitivity and 72.22% specificity.

TCR beta CDR3 regions were amplified from RNA transcripts. The first round of RT-PCR for the TCR CDR3 was performed with the HTBI primer set and the Qiagen OneStep RT-PCR kit. A second multiplex PCR round built the libraries, followed by size selection and purification. Paired-end sequencing of the libraries was performed with 100 bp reads on an Illumina HiSeq2000. Processing in the source paper ran as follows. SOAPnuke was used to process the raw data, removing reads that contained adapters or uncalled bases, had a mean Phred below 15, or lacked an exact match to the constant primer or identifier. High-quality paired reads were merged with COPE v1.2.5, and unique nucleotide sequences were defined as clonotypes. MiTCR v1.1 was used to align clonotypes to the IMGT TRBV, TRBD and TRBJ reference segments. The analysis included only V-J combinations with a frequency above 0.0001, which together covered around 99% of the repertoires. A TCS score was defined as the ratio between F50 (clonal expansion) and ExV (chaos), using BLOSUM62-based TCRdist between CDR3 peptides within each V-J. Welch's t-statistics and random forest reduced fewer than 600 V-J features to about 12, which were used in a naive Bayes classifier (R e1071). Thyroid-blood repertoire similarity was quantified with the Morisita-Horn index. The raw public data were reprocessed by TCRdb itself: fastp quality trimming at Q25, MiXCR clonotype calling, in-frame beta chains only. Duplicate CDR3 protein sequences are folded into a single record with the most common DNA and genes. TCRdb, rather than the study authors, made the V and J calls. This sample comprises 500,000 to 750,000 distinct CDR3 sequences, about 43% of them detected only once. The ten largest clones capture around 8% of the sample.

This clonotype was counted ten times or more. Its antigen is still unknown. No much larger clone exists at a distance of one base, and base qualities are not known. Deletion took 4 bases off V and 0 bases off J, with a span of 6 bases between the germline ends. Sequences ENHRY (CDR1) and SYGVKD (CDR2) are obtained from the germline V gene. Inclusive of the bounding cysteine and phenylalanine, the CDR3 is 13 residues long. Only the CDR3 DNA is retained, 39 bases long and in frame from the first base. Stable Graves' hyperthyroidism was defined as no progression to ophthalmopathy during 18 months of follow-up. The hyperthyroidism patients were between 18 and 65 years old and newly diagnosed, with a disease duration of less than 2 months. The study excluded patients with uncontrolled infections, other autoimmune diseases, pregnancy or lactation. Clinical symptoms, serum thyroxine and TRAb, thyroid ultrasound, and orbital computed tomography formed the basis for the diagnoses. Total RNA was extracted using Trizol reagent, and RNA quality was assessed on an Agilent 2100 Bioanalyzer.

The source of this sequence is a woman aged 18-29 years with Graves' hyperthyroidism. This chain joins TRBV10-3 to TRBJ1-2; the best D guess is TRBD1, with 5 bases matching. Sequencing was done on a sample of peripheral blood or thyroid tissue (not recorded which). The CDR3 corresponds to CAISGQTNYGYTF. The DNA is TGTGCCATCAGTGGACAGACTAACTATGGCTACACCTTC.